This TCR beta chain is drawn from a study of T cell repertoires in cytomegalovirus infection. Study results and limitations: HLA-C-restricted CMV clonotypes gave the most frequent clonotype in two of eight donors.

V lost 6 bases to trimming and J lost 3 bases, with 11 bases between them. Germline CDR1 reads MDHEN; CDR2 reads SYDVKM. The CDR3 totals 13 residues. As regards this clonotype: Its antigen is unknown. A much larger clone is a single base away; this may be a read error.

From the reads, TCRdb called clonotypes with MiXCR, one entry per CDR3 protein. The sample shows under 850,000 distinct CDR3 sequences, roughly 35% of them seen only once. The specimen was PBMCs. The chain joins TRBV28 to TRBJ1-2; D is possibly TRBD1 (6 bases). The origin of this receptor is a human donor in good health (CMV status not recorded). Some clones in this sample may be carry-over from other donors' samples. CDR3 amino acids: CASSPDSDYGYTF. The CDR3 bases are TGTGCCAGCAGCCCGGACAGCGACTATGGCTACACCTTC.